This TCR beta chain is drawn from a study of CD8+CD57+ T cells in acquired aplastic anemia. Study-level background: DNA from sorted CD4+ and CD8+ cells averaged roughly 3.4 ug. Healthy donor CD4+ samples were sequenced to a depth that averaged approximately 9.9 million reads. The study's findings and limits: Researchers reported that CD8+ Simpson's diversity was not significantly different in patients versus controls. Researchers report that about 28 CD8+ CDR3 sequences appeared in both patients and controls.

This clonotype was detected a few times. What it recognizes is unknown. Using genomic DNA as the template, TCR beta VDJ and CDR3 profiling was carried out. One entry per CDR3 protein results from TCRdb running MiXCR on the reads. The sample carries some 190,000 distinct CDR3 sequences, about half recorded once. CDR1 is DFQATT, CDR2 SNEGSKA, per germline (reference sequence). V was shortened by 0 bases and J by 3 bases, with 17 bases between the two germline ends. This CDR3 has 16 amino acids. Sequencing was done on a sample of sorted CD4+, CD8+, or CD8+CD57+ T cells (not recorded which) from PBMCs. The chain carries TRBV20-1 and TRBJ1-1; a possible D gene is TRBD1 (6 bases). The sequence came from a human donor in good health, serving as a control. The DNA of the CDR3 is TGCAGTGCTAGAGATGCGGCCAGGGGAGGGGACACTGAAGCTTTCTTT. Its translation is CSARDAARGGDTEAFF.